This record concerns one T cell receptor beta chain sequence. The method was immunoSEQ multiplex PCR; TCRdb's version includes in-frame clones alone and lacks a portion of them. The sample lists a few hundred thousand clones, around 90% seen once, with 12% in the top ten. The data are from a study of Ad26.COV2.S vaccination and SARS-CoV-2 variants. Germline V gene sequence: CDR1 SGHNT, CDR2 YENEEA. The germline V and J ends were trimmed by 2 bases and 9 bases, with 11 bases remaining between them. This CDR3 is 13 amino acids long. The treatment was: some 19 received Ad26.COV2.S at low or high dose, single or two shots; 5 received placebo; per-sample allocation not given. Repertoires come from day 63 after the first vaccine or placebo injection.

J is TRBJ2-1 and V is TRBV11-3; possibly TRBD2 for D (5 bases). This clonotype was sampled from a person aged 18-65 years who received the Ad26.COV2.S COVID-19 vaccine or a placebo. Specimen: peripheral blood, collected in a trial of Ad26.COV2.S vaccine versus placebo. The CDR3 region is CASSLSGRGEQFF. Written as DNA, the CDR3 is TGTGCCAGCAGCTTAAGTGGGAGAGGTGAGCAGTTCTTC.